Each of the 13 T cell receptor beta chains below was sequenced from the same sample in a study of CD8+ T cells in alopecia areata. cDNA prepared by RNA extraction and subsequent reverse transcription served as the template for sequencing. Clones were read by immunoSEQ multiplex PCR, and TCRdb kept only the in-frame ones, dropping some. The data contain some 170,000 clones, roughly 59% of them seen just once; the ten biggest clones take up about 1.5%. Sample: CD4+ T cells sorted from blood, taken at week 0. The receptors here all came from a human donor with alopecia areata.

This clone was seen more than once but under ten times. The CDR3 region is CASSLLDETQYF. The CDR3 region has the DNA TGTGCCAGCAGCTTACTTGATGAGACCCAGTACTTC. J is TRBJ2-5 and V is TRBV7-8; no definite D call. V lost 2 bases, J lost 5 bases, and 6 bases lay in between. Germline values: CDR1 SGHVS, CDR2 FQNEAQ. CDR3 size: 12 residues. Supplemented by reference TRBV7-8 and TRBJ2-5, the full variable domain reads GAGVSQSPRYKVAKRGQDVALRCDPISGHVSLFWYQQALGQGPEFLTYFQNEAQLDKSGLPSDRFFAERPEGSVSTLKIQRTQQEDSAVYLCASSLLDETQYFGPGTRLLVL.

This rearrangement joins TRBV5-1 to TRBJ1-6; tentatively, D is TRBD1 (6 bases). Per the germline V gene, CDR1 is SGHRS and CDR2 is YFSETQ. The V end lost 4 bases, the J end lost 8 bases, and 10 bases lay between the germline ends. This CDR3 has 13 amino acids. The CDR3 protein is CASSIDRHSPLHF. The CDR3 region has the DNA TGCGCCAGCAGCATTGACAGGCATTCACCCCTCCACTTT. Complete variable domain (other parts from reference TRBV5-1 and TRBJ1-6): KAGVTQTPRYLIKTRGQQVTLSCSPISGHRSVSWYQQTPGQGLQFLFEYFSETQRNKGNFPGRFSGRQFSNSRSEMNVSTLELGDSALYLCASSIDRHSPLHFGNGTRLTVT.

This rearrangement joins TRBV2 to TRBJ2-7; no clear D gene. From germline, CDR1 is SNHLY and CDR2 FYNNEI. The V and J ends lost 6 bases and 6 bases respectively, with 12 bases between them. The CDR3 extends over 12 amino acids. CDR3 DNA: TGTGCCAGCAGCTTAACCCCCTCCGAGCAGTACTTC. Translation: CASSLTPSEQYF.

This clone was seen a handful of times. The chain carries TRBV2 and TRBJ2-1; 8 bases are a match to TRBD2. The germline V gene has CDR1 SNHLY and CDR2 FYNNEI. J lost 0 bases, V lost 5 bases, and 6 bases had no gene match. The CDR3 is 16 amino acids. Here the CDR3 DNA reads TGTGCCAGCAGTCCCAGACTAGCGATCTCCTACAATGAGCAGTTCTTC. Encoded protein: CASSPRLAISYNEQFF.

The table lists this clone with a few counts. The V gene is TRBV7-2, the J gene TRBJ2-1, with no clear D. The CDR3 runs 14 residues. Trimming removed 4 bases from V and 6 bases from J, with 13 bases in between. CDR1 SGHTA and CDR2 FQGNSA come from the germline V gene. CDR3 region: CASSSDLWANEQFF. The CDR3 region has the DNA TGTGCCAGCAGCTCGGACCTGTGGGCCAATGAGCAGTTCTTC. Full variable domain (rest looked up from reference TRBV7-2 and TRBJ2-1): GAGVSQSPSNKVTEKGKDVELRCDPISGHTALYWYRQSLGQGLEFLIYFQGNSAPDKSGLPSDRFSAERTGGSVSTLTIQRTQQEDSAVYLCASSSDLWANEQFFGPGTRLTVL.

The CDR3 sequence is CASSPTTDLNYGYTF. Here the CDR3 DNA reads TGTGCCAGCAGCCCAACGACAGACCTAAACTATGGCTACACCTTC. The V and J genes are TRBV9 and TRBJ1-2; perhaps TRBD1 as D (5 bases). V was clipped by 4 bases and J by 2 bases, with 15 bases between them. The CDR3 is made up of 15 amino acids. Germline CDR1 and CDR2: SGDLS and YYNGEE.

The chain is built from TRBV19 and TRBJ2-5; 7 positions agree with TRBD1. TRBJ2-7 matches the DNA end more closely, so the J call is doubtful. CDR1 is LNHDA and CDR2 is SQIVND in the germline V gene (reference sequence). This CDR3 region has 14 residues. The CDR3 loop is CASSKGALPYEQYF. CDR3 DNA: TGTGCCAGTAGTAAGGGGGCTCTACCCTACGAGCAGTACTTC.

This rearrangement joins TRBV29-1 to TRBJ2-5; D unresolved. The germline gives CDR1 SQVTM, CDR2 ANQGSEA. V gave up 3 bases and J gave up 7 bases, with 9 bases separating them. The CDR3 is made up of 11 amino acids. The CDR3 DNA is TGCAGCGTTGACAGCCTGGGGACCCAGTACTTC. Amino acids: CSVDSLGTQYF.

This clone has a single count. This sequence joins TRBV18 and TRBJ2-7, with a possible D match to TRBD2 (7 bases). The CDR3 extends over 16 amino acids. Looked up from germline, CDR1 is KGHSH and CDR2 is LQKENI. Trimming cost V 2 bases and J 12 bases, with 26 bases left between them. The CDR3 DNA reads TGTGCCAGCTCACCATCGGGGGGACACGTACCCTCCGGATGGTACTTC. It is translated as CASSPSGGHVPSGWYF.

The rearrangement joins TRBV4-3 to TRBJ2-5, with 7 bases that match TRBD2. This CDR3 comprises 16 residues. V lost 0 bases and J lost 4; bases outside the gene matches: 8. Germline V lookup: CDR1 LGHNA, CDR2 YSLEER. The DNA of the CDR3 is TGCGCCAGCAGCCAAGAGATGCGGGGGTCGGTAGAGACCCAGTACTTC. It is translated as CASSQEMRGSVETQYF.

This sequence joins TRBV30 and TRBJ2-7; D remains unclear. CDR1 and CDR2 (germline): GTSNPN, SVGIG (reference sequence). Trimming pared 0 bases from V and 2 bases from J, leaving 8 bases between. The CDR3 totals 13 residues. CDR3 loop: CAWSVGLTYEQYF. The DNA for the CDR3 is TGTGCCTGGAGTGTAGGGTTAACCTACGAGCAGTACTTC.

This clone has more than one count but fewer than ten. The V call is TRBV29-1, the J call TRBJ2-3, with 9 bases that match TRBD2. Germline assignment: CDR1 SQVTM and CDR2 ANQGSEA. Trimming removed 6 bases from V and 2 bases from J; junction bases left unmatched: 9. CDR3 length equals 15 residues. The CDR3 region is CSVGLLAGVTDTQYF. For the CDR3, the DNA is TGCAGCGTAGGCCTATTAGCGGGGGTCACAGATACGCAGTATTTT.

The chain has TRBV5-6 and TRBJ2-7; D possibly matches TRBD1 or TRBD2 (5 bases each). V lost 0 bases, J lost 1 base, and 11 bases lay in between. The CDR3 contains 15 residues. The germline V gene encodes CDR1 SGHDT and CDR2 YYEEEE. CDR3 in DNA: TGTGCCAGCAGCTTGGATTTGGGACGGTCCTACGAGCAGTACTTC. Its protein is CASSLDLGRSYEQYF.